Shown below are 16 T cell receptor beta chains from a single sample sequenced in a study of cytomegalovirus exposure and HLA in healthy donors. PCR amplification relied on 60 Vbeta primers (plus 13 Jbeta primers). Produced via immunoSEQ multiplex PCR; TCRdb's table is partial and in-frame only. The table has some 180,000 clones, 75% to 85% seen once. Input material: PBMCs. These receptors all come from a woman aged 60-75 years in good health and CMV-seropositive.

This chain joins TRBV19 and TRBJ1-5; the match to TRBD1 covers 7 bases. V shed 5 bases and J 7 bases; nucleotides not matched to a gene: 14. Germline CDR1 is LNHDA and CDR2 is SQIVND (reference sequence). This CDR3 spans 16 amino acids. In DNA, the CDR3 is TGTGCCAGTAGTGTACGACAGGGAGCGGGTCCGCAGCCCCAGCATTTT. Translating gives CASSVRQGAGPQPQHF.

The chain is built from TRBV15 and TRBJ2-1, with D possibly TRBD2 on 5 matching bases. The V end was cut by 3 bases, the J end by 6 bases, with 15 bases between. The CDR3 totals 15 residues. Germline-derived CDR1 and CDR2 are LNHNV and YYDKDF (reference sequence). The CDR3 bases are TGTGCCACCAGCAGGATTGAGAGCGGAGCCAATGAGCAGTTCTTC. Protein product: CATSRIESGANEQFF.

The genes are TRBV9 and TRBJ2-2; 10 bases agree with TRBD2. This CDR3 has 17 amino acids. With V trimmed by 0 bases and J by 6 bases, 8 bases remained unmatched. Germline loops: CDR1 SGDLS, CDR2 YYNGEE. The CDR3 region has the DNA TGTGCCAGCAGCGTAGCTAGCGGGGGCCGAGGGGCCGGGGAGCTGTTTTTT. Protein: CASSVASGGRGAGELFF.

The chain combines TRBV5-6 with TRBJ2-5; TRBD1 aligns across 11 bases. CDR3 length: 15 residues. Unmatched junction bases numbered 5, after V lost 1 base and J lost 6 bases. Germline assignment: CDR1 SGHDT and CDR2 YYEEEE. CDR3: CASSLWTGGDQTQYF. CDR3 DNA: TGTGCCAGCAGCTTGTGGACAGGGGGCGATCAGACCCAGTACTTC.

The rearrangement uses TRBV28 and TRBJ1-1; TRBD1 matches at 7 bases. From germline, CDR1 is MDHEN and CDR2 SYDVKM. V shed 5 bases and J 1 base; nucleotides not matched to a gene: 7. The CDR3 is made up of 15 amino acids. This CDR3 is CASSKPTGWNTEAFF. CDR3 nucleotide sequence: TGTGCCAGCAGTAAGCCGACAGGGTGGAACACTGAAGCTTTCTTT.

The chain recombines TRBV7-2 with TRBJ2-1; TRBD2 matches 12 bases. This CDR3 comprises 15 residues. In germline, CDR1 is SGHTA, CDR2 FQGNSA. Trimming took 5 bases from V and 9 from J; bases not matched to a gene: 8. The CDR3 reads CASSVGTSGSTEQFF. The CDR3 bases are TGTGCCAGCAGCGTCGGGACTAGCGGGTCCACTGAGCAGTTCTTC. Combining the CDR3 with reference TRBV7-2 and TRBJ2-1 gives the whole variable domain GAGVSQSPSNKVTEKGKDVELRCDPISGHTALYWYRQSLGQGLEFLIYFQGNSAPDKSGLPSDRFSAERTGGSVSTLTIQRTQQEDSAVYLCASSVGTSGSTEQFFGPGTRLTVL.

V gene TRBV18 combines with J gene TRBJ2-7; 8 nucleotides match TRBD1. Germline V gene data show CDR1 as KGHSH and CDR2 as LQKENI. CDR3 length: 13 residues. V shed 5 bases, J shed 0 bases, and the junction held 0 bases outside the gene matches. CDR3 region: CASSGQGSYEQYF. DNA of the CDR3: TGTGCCAGCTCAGGACAGGGCTCCTACGAGCAGTACTTC.

This clone was seen once. The chain links TRBV19 to TRBJ2-1; 8 bases align to TRBD2. V shed 5 bases and J 4 bases; nucleotides not matched to a gene: 7. CDR1 and CDR2 (germline): LNHDA, SQIVND (reference sequence). The CDR3 is 15 residues long. As DNA, the CDR3 is TGTGCCAGTAGTCTCACTAGCGGAGATTACAATGAGCAGTTCTTC. The encoded protein is CASSLTSGDYNEQFF.

This clone was observed a handful of times. The chain couples TRBV28 to TRBJ2-2, with a tentative D call TRBD1 (5 bases). The V end lost 6 bases, the J end lost 6 bases, and 14 bases lay between the germline ends. Germline assignment: CDR1 MDHEN and CDR2 SYDVKM. The CDR3 loop spans 14 amino acids. CDR3: CASSSFIGAGELFF. The CDR3, as DNA: TGTGCCAGCAGCTCATTTATAGGGGCCGGGGAGCTGTTTTTT.

The J gene is TRBJ2-1, the V gene TRBV21-1; the table's D call of TRBD2 was not tested on the DNA. TRBV21-1 is recorded as a pseudogene. The CDR3 is made up of 13 amino acids. The CDR3 protein is CASRGGRNNEQFF. In DNA, the CDR3 is TGTGCCAGCAGAGGAGGTAGAAACAATGAGCAGTTCTTC.

The chain joins TRBV6-5 to TRBJ2-5, with D perhaps TRBD2 (5 bases). V was clipped by 8 bases and J by 1 base, with 14 bases between them. There are 14 residues in the CDR3. Germline V gene data show CDR1 as MNHEY and CDR2 as SVGAGI. DNA of the CDR3: TGTGCCAGCGCCGCGGGCAGACCCCAAGAGACCCAGTACTTC. Translation: CASAAGRPQETQYF.

The chain employs TRBV7-9 and TRBJ2-7; 10 nucleotides agree with TRBD2. V lost 6 bases to trimming and J lost 0 bases; unmatched junction nucleotides: 8. CDR1 SEHNR and CDR2 FQNEAQ come from the germline V gene (reference sequence). The CDR3 loop spans 16 amino acids. For the CDR3, the DNA is TGTGCCAGCAGAACAAGCGGGAGGGCCAACTCCTACGAGCAGTACTTC. This gives the protein CASRTSGRANSYEQYF.

V and J are TRBV11-3 and TRBJ2-1, with D maybe TRBD2 (6 bases). This CDR3 spans 17 amino acids. Germline CDR1 and CDR2: SGHNT and YENEEA. V was cut by 1 base and J by 2 bases, with 15 bases left in between. The CDR3 reads CASSLGSGTGAYNEQFF. The CDR3 coding sequence is TGTGCCAGCAGCTTAGGATCGGGGACTGGTGCCTACAATGAGCAGTTCTTC.

V usage is TRBV9 and J usage is TRBJ1-6; 7 bases line up with TRBD1. Germline trimming cut 2 bases from V and 7 bases from J; bases unmatched to any gene: 6. The germline CDR1 and CDR2 sequences are SGDLS and YYNGEE. The CDR3 sequence is 15 residues long. The CDR3 DNA follows: TGTGCCAGCAGCGTCGGACAGGCTGCAAATTCACCCCTCCACTTT. Its translation is CASSVGQAANSPLHF.

V and J are TRBV4-2 and TRBJ1-3, with TRBD1 identical over 8 bases. V was pared by 4 bases and J by 0 bases, with 8 bases of the junction left unmatched. CDR1 is LGHNA and CDR2 is YNFKEQ in the germline V gene. The CDR3 runs 17 residues. The CDR3 DNA is TGTGCCAGCAGCCCGCAGGACAGGGCAAACTCTGGAAACACCATATATTTT. This codes for CASSPQDRANSGNTIYF.

This clone was found once. V usage is TRBV28 and J usage is TRBJ2-5; 9 positions agree with TRBD2. CDR1 MDHEN and CDR2 SYDVKM come from the germline V gene. The V gene end was trimmed by 5 bases and the J gene end by 5 bases; junction bases not matched to a gene: 6. The CDR3 spans 14 residues. In DNA form, the CDR3 reads TGTGCCAGCAGTCCCCTAGCGGGATCTGAGACCCAGTACTTC. Protein: CASSPLAGSETQYF. The entire variable domain, with the rest obtained from reference TRBV28 and TRBJ2-5, is as follows: DVKVTQSSRYLVKRTGEKVFLECVQDMDHENMFWYRQDPGLGLRLIYFSYDVKMKEKGDIPEGYSVSREKKERFSLILESASTNQTSMYLCASSPLAGSETQYFGPGTRLLVL.